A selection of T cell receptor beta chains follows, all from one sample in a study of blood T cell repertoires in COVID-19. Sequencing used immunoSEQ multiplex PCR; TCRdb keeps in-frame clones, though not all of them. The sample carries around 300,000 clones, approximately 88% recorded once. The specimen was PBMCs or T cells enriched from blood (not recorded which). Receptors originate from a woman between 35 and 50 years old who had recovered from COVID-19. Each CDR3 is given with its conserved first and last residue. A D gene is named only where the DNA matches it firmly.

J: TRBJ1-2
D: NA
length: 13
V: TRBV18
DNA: TGTGCCAGCTCACCAGGGGGGAACTATGGCTACACCTTC
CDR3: CASSPGGNYGYTF

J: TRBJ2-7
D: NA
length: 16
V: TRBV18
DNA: TGTGCCAGCTCACCATCCCCGGGGAGTCTCGCCTACGAGCAGTACTTC
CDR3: CASSPSPGSLAYEQYF

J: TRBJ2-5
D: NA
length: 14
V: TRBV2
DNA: TGTGCCAGCAGTCTCCGGGAGCTTGGGGAGACCCAGTACTTC
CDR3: CASSLRELGETQYF

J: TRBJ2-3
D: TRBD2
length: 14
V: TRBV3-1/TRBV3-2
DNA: TGTGCCAGCAGAGCGGGAGCTAGCACAGATACGCAGTATTTT
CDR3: CASRAGASTDTQYF

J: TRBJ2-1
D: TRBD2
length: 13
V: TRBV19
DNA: TGTGCCAGCGGGACTAGCGGGAGAGGTGAGCAGTTCTTC
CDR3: CASGTSGRGEQFF

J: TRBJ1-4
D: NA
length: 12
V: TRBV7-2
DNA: TGTGCCAGCAGCCCTCTCGGGTCAAAACTGTTTTTT
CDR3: CASSPLGSKLFF

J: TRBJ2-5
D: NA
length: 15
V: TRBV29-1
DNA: TGCAGCGTATCCGCATTTGCGGGCCTCCAAGAGACCCAGTACTTC
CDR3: CSVSAFAGLQETQYF

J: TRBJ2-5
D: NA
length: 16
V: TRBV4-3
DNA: TGCGCCAGCAGCCAAGATACAGCGGAGAACCAAGAGACCCAGTACTTC
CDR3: CASSQDTAENQETQYF

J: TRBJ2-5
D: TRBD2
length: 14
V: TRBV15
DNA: TGTGCCACCAGCGCCGGGGGGGACCAAGAGACCCAGTACTTC
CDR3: CATSAGGDQETQYF

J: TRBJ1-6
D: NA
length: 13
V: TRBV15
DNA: TGTGCCACCAGCAGACGGACAGACACACCCCTCCACTTT
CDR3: CATSRRTDTPLHF

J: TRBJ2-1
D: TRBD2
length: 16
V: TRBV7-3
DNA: TGTGCCAGCAGCCCCTGGGGGGGGAGCTCCTACAATGAGCAGTTCTTC
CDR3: CASSPWGGSSYNEQFF

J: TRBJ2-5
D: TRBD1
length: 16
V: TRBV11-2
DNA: TGTGCCAGCGCCAGGGGCCCCCTACAGGGGAGAGAGACCCAGTACTTC
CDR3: CASARGPLQGRETQYF

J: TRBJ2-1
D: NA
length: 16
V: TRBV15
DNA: TGTGCCACCAGCAGAGCATCCCACGCAGGGGACAATGAGCAGTTCTTC
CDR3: CATSRASHAGDNEQFF

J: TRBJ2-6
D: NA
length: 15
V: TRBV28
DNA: TGTGCCAGCAGTTTCGGCGGGTCTGGGGCCAACGTCCTGACTTTC
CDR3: CASSFGGSGANVLTF

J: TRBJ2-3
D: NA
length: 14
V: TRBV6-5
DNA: TGTGCCAGCACTGCGTTGCTTAGCACAGATACGCAGTATTTT
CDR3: CASTALLSTDTQYF

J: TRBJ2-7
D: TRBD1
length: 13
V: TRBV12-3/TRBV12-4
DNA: TGTGCCAGCAGTTTCGCAGGGGGCTACGAGCAGTACTTC
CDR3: CASSFAGGYEQYF

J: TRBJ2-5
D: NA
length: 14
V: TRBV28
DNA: TGTGCCAGCAAAAAGGGCGGGGGCGCGAAGACCCAGTACTTC
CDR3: CASKKGGGAKTQYF

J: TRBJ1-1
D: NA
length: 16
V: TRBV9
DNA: TGTGCCAGCAGCACATCCACCAACAGGATGAACACTGAAGCTTTCTTT
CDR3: CASSTSTNRMNTEAFF

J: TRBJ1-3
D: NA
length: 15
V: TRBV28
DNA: TGTGCCAGCAGAAAACAGGTTCACTCTGGAAACACCATATATTTT
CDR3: CASRKQVHSGNTIYF

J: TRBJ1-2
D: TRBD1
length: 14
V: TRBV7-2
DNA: TGTGCCAGCAGTCAGTTCCGGGACAGATATGGCTACACCTTC
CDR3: CASSQFRDRYGYTF

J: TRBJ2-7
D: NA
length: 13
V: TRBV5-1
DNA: TGCGCCAGCAGCTTGGGGCAGGGTAATACGCAGTACTTC
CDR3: CASSLGQGNTQYF

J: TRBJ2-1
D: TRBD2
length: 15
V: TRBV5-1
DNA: TGCGCCAGCAGCTCGACCAGCGGGGGAAACAATGAGCAGTTCTTC
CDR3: CASSSTSGGNNEQFF